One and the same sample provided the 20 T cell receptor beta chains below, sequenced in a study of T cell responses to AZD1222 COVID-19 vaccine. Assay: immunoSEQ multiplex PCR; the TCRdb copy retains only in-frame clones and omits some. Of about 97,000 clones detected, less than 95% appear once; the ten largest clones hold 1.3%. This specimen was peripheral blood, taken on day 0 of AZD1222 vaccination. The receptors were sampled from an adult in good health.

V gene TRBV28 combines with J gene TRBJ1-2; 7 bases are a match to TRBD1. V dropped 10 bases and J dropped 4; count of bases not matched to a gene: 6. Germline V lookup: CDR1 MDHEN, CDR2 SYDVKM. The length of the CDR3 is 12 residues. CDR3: CATLRDSYGYTF. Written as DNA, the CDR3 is TGTGCCACCCTTCGGGACAGCTATGGCTACACCTTC.

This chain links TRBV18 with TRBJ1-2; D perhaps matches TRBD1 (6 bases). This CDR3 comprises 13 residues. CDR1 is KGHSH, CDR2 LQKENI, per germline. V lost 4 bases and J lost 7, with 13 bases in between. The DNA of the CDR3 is TGTGCCAGCTCACTTCAGGGGCCTCGTGGCTACACCTTC. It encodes CASSLQGPRGYTF.

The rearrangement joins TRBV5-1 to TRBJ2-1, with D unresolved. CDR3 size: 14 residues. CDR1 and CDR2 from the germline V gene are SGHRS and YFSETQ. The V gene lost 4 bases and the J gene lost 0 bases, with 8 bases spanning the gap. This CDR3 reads CASSRDNSYNEQFF. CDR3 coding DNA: TGCGCCAGCAGCCGTGACAACTCCTACAATGAGCAGTTCTTC.

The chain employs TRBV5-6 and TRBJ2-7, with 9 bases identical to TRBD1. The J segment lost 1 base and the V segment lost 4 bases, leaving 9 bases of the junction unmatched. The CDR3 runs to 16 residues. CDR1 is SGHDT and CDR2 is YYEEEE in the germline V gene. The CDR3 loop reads CASSPRDREVSYEQYF. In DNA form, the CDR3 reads TGTGCCAGCAGCCCCCGGGACAGGGAGGTTTCCTACGAGCAGTACTTC.

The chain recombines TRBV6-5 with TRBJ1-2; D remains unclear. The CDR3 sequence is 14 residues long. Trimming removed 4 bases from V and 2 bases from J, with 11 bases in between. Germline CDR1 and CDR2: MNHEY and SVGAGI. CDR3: CASSFSSLNYGYTF. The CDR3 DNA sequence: TGTGCCAGCAGTTTCTCGAGCTTAAACTATGGCTACACCTTC.

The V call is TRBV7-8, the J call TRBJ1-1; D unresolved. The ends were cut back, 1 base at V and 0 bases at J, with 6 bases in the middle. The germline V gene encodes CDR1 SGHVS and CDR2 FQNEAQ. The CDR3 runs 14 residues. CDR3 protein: CASSLGVMNTEAFF. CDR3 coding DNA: TGTGCCAGCAGCTTAGGAGTCATGAACACTGAAGCTTTCTTT.

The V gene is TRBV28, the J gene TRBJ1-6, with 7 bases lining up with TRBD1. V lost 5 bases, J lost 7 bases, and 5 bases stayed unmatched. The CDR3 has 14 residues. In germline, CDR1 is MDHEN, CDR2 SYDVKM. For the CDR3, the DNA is TGTGCCAGCAGTATCGGACAGGAAAATTCACCCCTCCACTTT. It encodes CASSIGQENSPLHF.

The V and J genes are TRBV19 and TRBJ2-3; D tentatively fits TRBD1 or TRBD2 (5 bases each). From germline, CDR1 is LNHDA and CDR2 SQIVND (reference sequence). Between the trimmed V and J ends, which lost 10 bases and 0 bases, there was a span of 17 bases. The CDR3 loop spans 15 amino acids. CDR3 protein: CATGILQASTDTQYF. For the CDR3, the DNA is TGTGCCACCGGGATATTACAGGCTAGCACAGATACGCAGTATTTT.

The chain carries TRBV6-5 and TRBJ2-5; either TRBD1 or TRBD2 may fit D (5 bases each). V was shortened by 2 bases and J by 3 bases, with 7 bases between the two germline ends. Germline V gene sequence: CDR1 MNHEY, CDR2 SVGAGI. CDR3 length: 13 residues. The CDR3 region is CASSYGGEETQYF. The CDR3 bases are TGTGCCAGCAGTTACGGGGGTGAAGAGACCCAGTACTTC.

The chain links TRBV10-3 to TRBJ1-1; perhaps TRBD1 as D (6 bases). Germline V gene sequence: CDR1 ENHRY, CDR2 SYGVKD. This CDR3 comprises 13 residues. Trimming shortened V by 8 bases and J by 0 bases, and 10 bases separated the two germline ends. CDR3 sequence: CAIRGAVNTEAFF. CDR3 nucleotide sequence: TGTGCCATCCGGGGGGCGGTGAACACTGAAGCTTTCTTT.

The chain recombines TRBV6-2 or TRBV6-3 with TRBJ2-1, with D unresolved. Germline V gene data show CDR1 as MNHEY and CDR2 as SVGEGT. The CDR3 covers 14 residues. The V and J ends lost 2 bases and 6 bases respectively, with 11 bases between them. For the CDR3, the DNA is TGTGCCAGCAGTTACGGGTTACAGTTCAATGAGCAGTTCTTC. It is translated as CASSYGLQFNEQFF.

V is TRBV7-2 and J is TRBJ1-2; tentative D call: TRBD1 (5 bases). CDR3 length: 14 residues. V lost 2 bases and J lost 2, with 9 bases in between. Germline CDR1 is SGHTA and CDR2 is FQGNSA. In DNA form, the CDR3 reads TGTGCCAGCAGCTTAAACGGGGGAAACTATGGCTACACCTTC. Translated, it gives CASSLNGGNYGYTF.

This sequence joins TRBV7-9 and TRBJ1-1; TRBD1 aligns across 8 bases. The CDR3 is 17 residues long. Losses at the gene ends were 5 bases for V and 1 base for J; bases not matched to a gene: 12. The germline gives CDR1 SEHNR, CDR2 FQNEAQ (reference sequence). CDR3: CASSNTLRGTGNTEAFF. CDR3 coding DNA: TGTGCCAGCAGCAACACGCTACGGGGGACAGGGAACACTGAAGCTTTCTTT.

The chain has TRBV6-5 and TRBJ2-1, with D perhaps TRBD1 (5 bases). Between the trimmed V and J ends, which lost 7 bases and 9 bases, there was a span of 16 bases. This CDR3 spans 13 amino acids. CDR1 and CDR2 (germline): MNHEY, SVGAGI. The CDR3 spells CASTKNWGFEQFF. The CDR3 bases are TGTGCCAGCACCAAAAATTGGGGCTTTGAGCAGTTCTTC.

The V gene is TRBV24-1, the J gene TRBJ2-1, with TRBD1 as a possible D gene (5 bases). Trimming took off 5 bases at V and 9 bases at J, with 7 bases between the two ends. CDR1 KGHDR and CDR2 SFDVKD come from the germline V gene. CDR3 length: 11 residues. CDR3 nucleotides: TGTGCCACCAGTGGTGGGGCTGAGCAGTTCTTC. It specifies CATSGGAEQFF.

The CDR3 DNA reads as TGCGCCAGCAGCCAAGGACTTGACAGCGCCTACGAGCAGTACTTC. Translating it yields CASSQGLDSAYEQYF. The chain recombines TRBV4-1 with TRBJ2-7; D is perhaps TRBD1 (5 bases). Germline loops: CDR1 MGHRA, CDR2 YSYEKL. The CDR3 covers 15 residues. The V and J ends lost 1 base and 2 bases respectively, with 12 bases between them.

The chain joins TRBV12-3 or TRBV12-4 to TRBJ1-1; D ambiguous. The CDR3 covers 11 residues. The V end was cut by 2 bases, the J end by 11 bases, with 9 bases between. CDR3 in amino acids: CASSLSEYAFF. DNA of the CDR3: TGTGCCAGCAGTTTATCAGAGTACGCTTTCTTT.

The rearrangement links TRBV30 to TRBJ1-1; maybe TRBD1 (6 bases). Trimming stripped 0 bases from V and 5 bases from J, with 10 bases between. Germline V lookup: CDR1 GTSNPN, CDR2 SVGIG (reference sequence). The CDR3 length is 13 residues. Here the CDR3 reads CAWSVRGWTEAFF. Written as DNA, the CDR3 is TGTGCCTGGAGTGTCAGGGGTTGGACTGAAGCTTTCTTT.

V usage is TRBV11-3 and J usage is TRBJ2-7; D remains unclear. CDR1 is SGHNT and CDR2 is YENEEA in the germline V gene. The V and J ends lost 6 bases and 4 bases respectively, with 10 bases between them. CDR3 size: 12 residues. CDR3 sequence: CASRFCPYEQYF. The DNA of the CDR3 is TGTGCCAGCAGGTTCTGCCCATACGAGCAGTACTTC.

In DNA form, the CDR3 reads TGTGCCATCAGTGCCGACTTGGAAAACAATCAGCCCCAGCATTTT. It codes for CAISADLENNQPQHF. The genes are TRBV10-3 and TRBJ1-5, with D unresolved. This CDR3 comprises 15 residues. Per the germline V gene, CDR1 is ENHRY and CDR2 is SYGVKD. V gave up 4 bases and J gave up 3 bases, with 13 bases separating them.